One and the same sample provided the 19 T cell receptor beta chains below, sequenced in a study of cytomegalovirus exposure and HLA in healthy donors. PCR employed 60 Vbeta and 13 Jbeta primers. Only in-frame clones appear in the TCRdb table, and some are missing; sequencing was by immunoSEQ multiplex PCR. The table shows 72,000 or so clones, with 75% to 80% occurring only once. Input material: PBMCs. The receptors here all came from a man younger than 35 in good health and CMV-seropositive.

The chain couples TRBV25-1 to TRBJ2-7; 8 nucleotides match TRBD1. There are 16 residues in the CDR3. Germline V lookup: CDR1 MGHDK, CDR2 SYGVNS. J lost 0 bases, V lost 2 bases, and 6 bases had no gene match. The CDR3 sequence: CASSELPGTGSYEQYF. CDR3 in DNA: TGTGCCAGCAGTGAACTCCCCGGGACAGGCTCCTACGAGCAGTACTTC.

The V and J genes are TRBV30 and TRBJ2-1; D may be TRBD1 (6 bases). This CDR3 region has 15 residues. The V gene lost 0 bases and the J gene lost 3 bases, with 12 bases spanning the gap. Germline V CDR1 and CDR2: GTSNPN, SVGIG (reference sequence). The CDR3 nucleotides read TGTGCCTGGAGTGTACGAGGACAGATCTACAATGAGCAGTTCTTC. Its translation is CAWSVRGQIYNEQFF.

The V gene is TRBV15, the J gene TRBJ2-7; TRBD1 agrees at 7 bases. The germline gives CDR1 LNHNV, CDR2 YYDKDF (reference sequence). This CDR3 is 15 amino acids long. Trimming cost V 0 bases and J 1 base; bases outside gene matches: 3. The CDR3 loop reads CATSREGTASYEQYF. Written as DNA, the CDR3 is TGTGCCACCAGCAGAGAGGGGACAGCTTCCTACGAGCAGTACTTC.

The rearrangement links TRBV19 to TRBJ1-1; the D is unclear. Germline loops: CDR1 LNHDA, CDR2 SQIVND (reference sequence). This CDR3 region has 13 residues. V was trimmed by 5 bases and J by 1 base, leaving 8 bases between them. DNA of the CDR3: TGTGCCAGTAGTCAACAGCAGAACACTGAAGCTTTCTTT. The encoded protein is CASSQQQNTEAFF.

The chain joins TRBV5-4 to TRBJ1-5; weak D call: TRBD1 (6 bases). Germline assignment: CDR1 SGHNT and CDR2 YYREEE (reference sequence). The length of the CDR3 is 16 residues. Trimming shortened V by 4 bases and J by 3 bases, and 17 bases separated the two germline ends. The CDR3 protein is CASSRAEQGPNQPQHF. The CDR3, as DNA: TGTGCCAGCAGCCGAGCAGAACAGGGACCCAATCAGCCCCAGCATTTT.

CDR3 protein: CASSLSGQGTDTQYF. The CDR3 DNA reads TGTGCCAGCAGCTTATCGGGACAGGGCACAGATACGCAGTATTTT. The V and J genes are TRBV7-2 and TRBJ2-3; 8 bases line up with TRBD1. The CDR3 covers 15 residues. The ends lost 2 bases at V and 1 base at J; junction bases unmatched: 2. Germline-derived CDR1 and CDR2 are SGHTA and FQGNSA.

V is TRBV4-2 and J is TRBJ1-5; D is possibly TRBD1 (5 bases). The V end lost 0 bases, the J end lost 7 bases, and 13 bases lay between the germline ends. There are 15 residues in the CDR3. Germline CDR1 and CDR2: LGHNA and YNFKEQ. CDR3 amino acids: CASSQEGPPPQPQHF. CDR3 in DNA: TGTGCCAGCAGCCAAGAGGGGCCCCCGCCACAGCCCCAGCATTTT.

V usage is TRBV5-1 and J usage is TRBJ1-5; 7 bases match TRBD1. Per the germline V gene, CDR1 is SGHRS and CDR2 is YFSETQ. There are 14 residues in the CDR3. Trimming at V came to 0 bases and at J to 7 bases, leaving 4 bases not matched to a gene. CDR3 sequence reads: CASSLEVGGQPQHF. CDR3 nucleotides: TGCGCCAGCAGCTTGGAGGTAGGGGGCCAGCCCCAGCATTTT.

This clone occurred once. This CDR3 reads CASSQVGQGDGYTF. CDR3 coding DNA: TGTGCCAGCAGCCAAGTGGGACAGGGCGATGGCTACACCTTC. The chain joins TRBV4-2 to TRBJ1-2; 9 nucleotides match TRBD1. From germline, CDR1 is LGHNA and CDR2 YNFKEQ. V trimming: 1 base; J trimming: 6 bases; junction bases outside the gene matches: 3. This CDR3 is 14 amino acids long.

The rearrangement joins TRBV9 to TRBJ2-1; D is ambiguous. The CDR3 has 14 residues. Germline V gives CDR1 SGDLS, CDR2 YYNGEE. Trimming removed 1 base at V and 1 base at J, with 6 bases between. DNA of the CDR3: TGTGCCAGCAGCGTACTGGCTTCCTACAATGAGCAGTTCTTC. Amino acid sequence: CASSVLASYNEQFF. Using reference TRBV9 and TRBJ2-1 for the parts outside the CDR3, the full variable domain is DSGVTQTPKHLITATGQRVTLRCSPRSGDLSVYWYQQSLDQGLQFLIQYYNGEERAKGNILERFSAQQFPDLHSELNLSSLELGDSALYFCASSVLASYNEQFFGPGTRLTVL.

In this sample, this clone turned up once. The chain recombines TRBV2 with TRBJ1-1, with D possibly matching TRBD1 (5 bases). In germline, CDR1 is SNHLY, CDR2 FYNNEI. The CDR3 is 13 amino acids. V was shortened by 6 bases and J by 4 bases, with 12 bases between the two germline ends. CDR3 residues: CASSLVGGTEAFF. Here the CDR3 DNA reads TGTGCCAGCAGCCTGGTGGGGGGCACTGAAGCTTTCTTT.

This clone was observed a single time. The chain uses TRBV30 and TRBJ2-7; weak D call: TRBD1 (7 bases). Germline V gene lookup returns CDR1 GTSNPN and CDR2 SVGIG (reference sequence). The CDR3 is 14 amino acids. V was cut by 4 bases and J by 4 bases, with 17 bases left in between. CDR3 protein: CAWTRGTAFYEQYF. In DNA, the CDR3 is TGTGCCTGGACTCGGGGGACAGCGTTTTACGAGCAGTACTTC.

The V gene is TRBV11-2, the J gene TRBJ2-2, with no clear D. In germline, CDR1 is SGHAT, CDR2 FQNNGV. Trimming took 5 bases from V and 2 from J, leaving 9 bases between them. The CDR3 loop spans 14 amino acids. The CDR3 protein is CASSEETNTGELFF. In DNA, the CDR3 is TGTGCCAGCAGCGAAGAGACTAACACCGGGGAGCTGTTTTTT.

The gene calls are TRBV2 and TRBJ2-5; D is unresolved. Deletions cut 6 bases from V and 6 bases from J, with 5 bases between. The CDR3 runs 10 residues. Germline-derived CDR1 and CDR2 are SNHLY and FYNNEI. The CDR3 loop reads CASRSKTQYF. The CDR3 DNA reads TGTGCCAGCAGAAGCAAGACCCAGTACTTC.

The chain recombines TRBV5-4 with TRBJ2-5; TRBD2 matches at 9 bases. Germline lookup yields CDR1 SGHNT and CDR2 YYREEE (reference sequence). Trimming at V came to 4 bases and at J to 0 bases, leaving 1 base not matched to a gene. The CDR3 runs 14 residues. CDR3 loop: CASSPSGNQETQYF. The CDR3 coding sequence is TGTGCCAGCAGCCCTAGCGGGAACCAAGAGACCCAGTACTTC.

This chain joins TRBV30 and TRBJ2-1, with 9 bases fitting TRBD2. The CDR3 length is 14 residues. The V and J ends lost 4 bases and 10 bases, in that order; junction bases with no gene match: 11. Germline CDR1 and CDR2: GTSNPN and SVGIG (reference sequence). The CDR3 DNA reads as TGTGCCTGGATCGCGACTAGCGGCATTCTGGAGCAGTTCTTC. Residues: CAWIATSGILEQFF.

The V and J genes are TRBV28 and TRBJ1-2, with TRBD1 matching 8 bases. Germline lookup yields CDR1 MDHEN and CDR2 SYDVKM. J was trimmed by 5 bases and V by 7 bases; bases with no gene match: 6. This CDR3 spans 13 amino acids. The CDR3 reads CASTPYRGYGYTF. In DNA form, the CDR3 reads TGTGCCAGCACCCCCTACAGGGGGTATGGCTACACCTTC.

This chain connects TRBV30 to TRBJ2-2, with D unclear. Trimming shortened V by 0 bases and J by 5 bases, and 7 bases separated the two germline ends. Looked up from germline, CDR1 is GTSNPN and CDR2 is SVGIG (reference sequence). The CDR3 totals 13 residues. The DNA of the CDR3 is TGTGCCTGGAGTGTATACGGTACCGGGGAGCTGTTTTTT. It specifies CAWSVYGTGELFF.

V and J are TRBV5-1 and TRBJ2-2; 9 nucleotides align to TRBD2. Trimming cost V 0 bases and J 0 bases; bases outside gene matches: 3. Germline assignment: CDR1 SGHRS and CDR2 YFSETQ. This CDR3 is 17 amino acids long. This CDR3 reads CASSLEGLASNTGELFF. In nucleotides, the CDR3 is TGCGCCAGCAGCTTGGAGGGACTAGCATCGAACACCGGGGAGCTGTTTTTT.